Given below is one TCR beta chain in context. Its target is not known. CDR1 and CDR2 from the germline V gene are MDHEN and SYDVKM. The length of the CDR3 is 15 residues. V lost 6 bases and J lost 0, with 13 bases in between. The sample belongs to a study of OX40 agonist ivuxolimab in advanced cancers. Across the whole study: Checkpoint inhibitors had been given previously to approximately 40% of patients. Study results and caveats: Certain nonresponding patients likewise had low normalized T-cell clonal expansion. Relative to CD4+, CD8+ T cells held more expanded clones on average.

Sequenced by immunoSEQ multiplex PCR; TCRdb stores in-frame clones only, minus some. The sample contains 75,000 to 100,000 clones, more than 90% of which appear only once. Enrollment shut out patients with autoimmune disease history or systemic immunosuppression. This sequence joins TRBV28 and TRBJ2-3; the D is unclear. Sequencing used CD4+ or CD8+ T cells sorted from blood, obtained in a trial of the OX40 agonist ivuxolimab. The clonotype comes from an adult with an advanced solid tumor such as melanoma, head and neck, liver or kidney cancer. For the CDR3, the DNA is TGTGCCAGCAGCGGACCCGGTGGTAGCACAGATACGCAGTATTTT. This sequence encodes CASSGPGGSTDTQYF.